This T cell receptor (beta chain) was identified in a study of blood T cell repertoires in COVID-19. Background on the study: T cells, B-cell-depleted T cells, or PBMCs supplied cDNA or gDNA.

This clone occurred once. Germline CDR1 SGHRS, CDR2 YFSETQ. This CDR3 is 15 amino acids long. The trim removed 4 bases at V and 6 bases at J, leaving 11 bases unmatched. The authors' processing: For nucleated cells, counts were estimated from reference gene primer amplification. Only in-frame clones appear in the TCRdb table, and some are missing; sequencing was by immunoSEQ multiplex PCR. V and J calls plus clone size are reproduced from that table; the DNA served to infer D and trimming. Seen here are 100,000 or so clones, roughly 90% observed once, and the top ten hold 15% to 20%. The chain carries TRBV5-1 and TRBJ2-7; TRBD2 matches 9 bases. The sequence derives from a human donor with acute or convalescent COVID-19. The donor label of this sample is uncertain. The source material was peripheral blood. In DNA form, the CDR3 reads TGCGCCAGCAGCGCCGGAGGTAGCGGGGGACGCGAGCAGTACTTC. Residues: CASSAGGSGGREQYF.